This T cell receptor beta chain was recovered during a study of blood T cell repertoires in COVID-19. Turning to the study itself: Donors in Cohort 3 who had recovered were those with two negative PCRs, healthcare professional clearance, or resolution of their symptoms. Acute and convalescent COVID-19 specimens originated in the United States, Italy and Spain.

The protocol was immunoSEQ multiplex PCR, while the TCRdb copy is restricted to in-frame clones and leaves out a portion. The profile covers approximately 240,000 clones, with 86% appearing a single time and approximately 2.8% taken by the ten largest. Worth noting for this clone: The germline gene is not matched at one end of the junction; a read error may be the cause.

The TCR sequence derives from a woman aged 50 to 65 in a cohort exposed to, infected with or recovered from COVID-19 (not recorded which). Sequencing was carried out using PBMCs or T cells enriched from blood (not recorded which).

CDR3 residues: CSARDNSGYTF. The CDR3 DNA reads TGCAGTGCTAGAGATAACTCTGGCTACACCTTC. The chain is built from TRBV20-1 and TRBJ1-2; D remains ambiguous. The germline V gene has CDR1 DFQATT and CDR2 SNEGSKA (reference sequence). The CDR3 length is 11 residues.